The T cell receptor (beta chain) under discussion was sequenced for a study of blood T cells in healthy people across ages. Notes on the study in general: The study found more naive CD4+ cells and higher diversity in long-lived than aged donors.

A second PCR, run for about 6 to 11 cycles, used a sample-barcoded 5' primer plus a J-beta primer mix. MiXCR, run by TCRdb on the 5' RACE reads, gives a single entry per CDR3 protein. The table includes about 680,000 distinct CDR3 sequences, 45% to 50% detected once. The individuals who served as donors were healthy Caucasians living in Russia, aged roughly 6 to 90. This clonotype was detected only a few times. Its antigen is undetermined. Germline CDR1 DFQATT, CDR2 SNEGSKA (reference sequence). The CDR3 is 14 residues long. The rearrangement joins TRBV20-1 to TRBJ1-1; 8 bases agree with TRBD1. This clonotype originated in a woman aged 55-69 years in good health. Sequences were obtained from blood. The CDR3 here is CRAGQGWGATEAFF. CDR3 in DNA: TGCAGAGCCGGACAGGGCTGGGGAGCCACTGAAGCTTTCTTT.